This T cell receptor (beta chain) was captured by sequencing in a study of OX40 agonist ivuxolimab in advanced cancers. Findings of the study overall: Clonal expansion was seen in CD4+ and CD8+ blood T cells by week 6 at 0.1 to 3.0 mg/kg. Fewer expanded clones were found on average in CD4+ than in CD8+ T cells. Among patients with partial responses at 0.1-3.0 mg/kg, clonal expansion was among the lowest.

The CDR3 is made up of 14 amino acids. The V gene's germline CDR1 is SGHTA and CDR2 FQGNSA. The study sampled blood at baseline, cycle 4 day 1, and cycle 7 day 1. Measured with immunoSEQ multiplex PCR; TCRdb has only the in-frame clones, and not every one. This table holds about 53,000 clones, about 88% found once. To note about this clone: Its target is unknown.

This TCR derives from an adult with an advanced solid tumor such as melanoma, head and neck, liver or kidney cancer. The sample here was CD4+ or CD8+ T cells sorted from blood, taken in a trial of the OX40 agonist ivuxolimab. The genes are TRBV7-2 and TRBJ2-5, with D perhaps matching TRBD1 or TRBD2 (5 bases each). The DNA matches TRBJ2-7 better at its end, which makes the J call doubtful. Written as DNA, the CDR3 is TGTGCCAGCAGCTTAGTAGGGGACGGCTACGAGCAGTACTTC. This encodes CASSLVGDGYEQYF.